This TCR beta chain stems from a study of blood T cell repertoires in COVID-19. Across the study: T cells, B-cell-depleted T cells, or PBMCs provided the cDNA or gDNA that served as material.

As originally analysed: Estimation of nucleated cell counts was performed using reference gene primer amplification. The assay was immunoSEQ multiplex PCR, and TCRdb's table has in-frame clones only and misses some. The V and J calls and clone size come from that table; D and trimming were worked out from the DNA. The sample records some 140,000 clones, more than 75% being singletons. V was clipped by 6 bases and J by 7 bases, with 9 bases between them. The CDR3 totals 10 residues. The germline gives CDR1 DFQATT, CDR2 SNEGSKA (reference sequence). Sequenced material: peripheral blood. The chain recombines TRBV20-1 with TRBJ1-2; D is uncertain. The origin of this receptor is an elderly man with acute or convalescent COVID-19. CDR3 bases: TGCAGTGCGCGTACTATTGGCTACACCTTC. Its protein is CSARTIGYTF.